The present TCR beta chain was sequenced within a study of CD8+ T cells in alopecia areata. Study-level background: Treated patients were dosed with oral tofacitinib, taking 5 to 10 mg twice daily.

Turning to this clone: The antigen remains undetermined.

Study results and caveats: Between patients, shared TCR sequences were less clear than in mice. This was possibly due in part to HLA diversity in the patient population.

Using a FACSAria, the CD4+ and CD8+ T cells were sorted from the PBMCs. This CDR3 region has 13 residues. V was trimmed by 7 bases and J by 1 base, leaving 13 bases between them. Germline V lookup: CDR1 SQVTM, CDR2 ANQGSEA. TCR sequencing used cDNA made by reverse transcription of extracted RNA. Here immunoSEQ multiplex PCR was the method, and the copy in TCRdb shows in-frame clones only, minus some. Of 90,000 to 100,000 clones in the sample, 40% to 55% were seen once. This chain links TRBV29-1 with TRBJ1-1, with D maybe TRBD1 (6 bases). This clonotype was obtained from a human donor with alopecia areata. Sequencing input: CD4+ T cells sorted from blood. The CDR3 here is CSAYRVGNTEAFF. The CDR3 DNA sequence: TGCAGCGCTTACAGGGTGGGGAACACTGAAGCTTTCTTT. The variable domain in full, with the rest retrieved from reference TRBV29-1 and TRBJ1-1, is SAVISQKPSRDICQRGTSLTIQCQVDSQVTMMFWYRQQPGQSLTLIATANQGSEATYESGFVIDKFPISRPNLTFSTLTVSNMSPEDSSIYLCSAYRVGNTEAFFGQGTRLTVV.